A single sample is the source of the 6 T cell receptor beta chains below, sequenced in a study of cytomegalovirus exposure and HLA in healthy donors. PCR amplification relied on 60 Vbeta primers (plus 13 Jbeta primers). Only in-frame clones appear in the TCRdb table, and some are missing; sequencing was by immunoSEQ multiplex PCR. The table has 85,000 to 120,000 clones, 70% to 75% seen once. Material for sequencing was PBMCs. The origin of the receptors is a female donor in good health and CMV-seronegative.

The rearrangement uses TRBV27 and TRBJ2-7; TRBD1 aligns across 7 bases. The CDR3 contains 15 residues. The germline CDR1 and CDR2 sequences are MNHEY and SMNVEV (reference sequence). V lost 3 bases to trimming and J lost 3 bases; unmatched junction nucleotides: 8. The CDR3 DNA follows: TGTGCCAGCAGTTTGGACAGGCTGCCTATCTACGAGCAGTACTTC. Protein product: CASSLDRLPIYEQYF.

This clone turned up a few times. One junction end disagrees with the germline gene, perhaps due to a read error. The genes are TRBV7-7 and TRBJ2-5; 15 nucleotides line up with TRBD2. There are 16 residues in the CDR3. Germline CDR1 is SSHAT and CDR2 is FNYEAQ (reference sequence). CDR3: CASSQGTSGGQETQYF. DNA for the CDR3: TGTGCTAGCAGCCAAGGGACTAGCGGGGGGCAAGAGACCCAGTACTTC.

The rearrangement links TRBV11-3 to TRBJ2-3; no clear D gene. Trimming pared 3 bases from V and 4 bases from J, leaving 8 bases between. The CDR3 is made up of 13 amino acids. Germline-derived CDR1 and CDR2 are SGHNT and YENEEA. CDR3 in amino acids: CASSFMRADTQYF. CDR3 in DNA: TGTGCCAGCAGCTTTATGAGAGCAGATACGCAGTATTTT.

The chain has TRBV30 and TRBJ2-3; TRBD2 matches 8 bases. The CDR3 is 18 amino acids. CDR1 is GTSNPN and CDR2 is SVGIG in the germline V gene (reference sequence). Trimming took 2 bases from V and 0 from J; bases not matched to a gene: 13. CDR3 sequence reads: CAWSNSAGGPSSTDTQYF. CDR3 sequence (DNA): TGTGCCTGGAGTAATTCCGCGGGAGGACCTTCTAGCACAGATACGCAGTATTTT.

The rearrangement links TRBV9 to TRBJ2-5; TRBD1 matches at 7 bases. The CDR3 consists of 13 residues. CDR1 and CDR2 from the germline V gene are SGDLS and YYNGEE. V trimming: 3 bases; J trimming: 5 bases; junction bases outside the gene matches: 4. CDR3 sequence reads: CASSADREETQYF. The CDR3 DNA sequence: TGTGCCAGCAGCGCCGACAGGGAGGAGACCCAGTACTTC.

The V call is TRBV19, the J call TRBJ2-1, with TRBD2 matching over 11 bases. This CDR3 contains 17 residues. V gave up 4 bases and J gave up 9 bases; unmatched junction bases: 14. Germline CDR1 reads LNHDA; CDR2 reads SQIVND (reference sequence). The CDR3 region has the DNA TGTGCCAGTAGTAGGTGGCTGACTAGCGGGAAAGGCGGTGAGCAGTTCTTC. As protein: CASSRWLTSGKGGEQFF.